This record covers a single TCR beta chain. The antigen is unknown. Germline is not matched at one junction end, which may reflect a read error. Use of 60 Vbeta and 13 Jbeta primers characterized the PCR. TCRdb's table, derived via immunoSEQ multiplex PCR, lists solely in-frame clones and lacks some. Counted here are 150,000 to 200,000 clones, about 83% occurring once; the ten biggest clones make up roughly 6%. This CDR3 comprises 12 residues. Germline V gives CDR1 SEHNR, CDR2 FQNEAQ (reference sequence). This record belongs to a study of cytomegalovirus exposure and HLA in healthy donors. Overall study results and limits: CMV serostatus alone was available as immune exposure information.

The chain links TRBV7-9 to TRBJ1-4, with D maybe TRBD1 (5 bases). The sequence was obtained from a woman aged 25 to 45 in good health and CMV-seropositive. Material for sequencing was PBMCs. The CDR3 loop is CASSTPGGAFFF. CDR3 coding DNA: TGTGCCAGCAGCACCCCTGGTGGGGCCTTCTTCTTT.